This paragraph covers one T cell receptor (beta chain) sequence. Trimming removed 7 bases from V and 1 base from J; junction bases left unmatched: 9. Germline CDR1 reads MNHNY; CDR2 reads SVGAGI (reference sequence). The CDR3 is made up of 15 amino acids. This sample was included in a study of siplizumab effects on memory and regulatory T cells. Unstimulated naive, memory, effector memory and TEMRA subsets were sequenced, and this was done in a few donor pairs. TCRdb keeps only in-frame clones here, not all; method: immunoSEQ multiplex PCR. The sample records 57,000 or so clones, 65% to 80% being singletons.

The sample was memory CD4+ T cells sorted from blood. The source is a human donor in good health. V gene TRBV6-6 combines with J gene TRBJ2-5, with 7 bases lining up with TRBD2. The DNA for the CDR3 is TGTGCCAGCACCTACGTAGCGGGCCCCCAAGAGACCCAGTACTTC. It codes for CASTYVAGPQETQYF.